Presented here are 15 T cell receptor beta chains from one specimen sequenced in a study of early T cells in non-severe SARS-CoV-2 infection. TCRdb itself ran the 5' RACE reads through MiXCR, one entry per CDR3 protein. The sample has roughly 51,000 distinct CDR3 sequences, 6% to 7% seen once. Sequenced material: whole blood. The receptor source for this set is an adult who was a healthcare worker with PCR-confirmed SARS-CoV-2 infection or an uninfected control (not recorded which).

The chain has TRBV7-2 and TRBJ2-7, with D possibly TRBD1 on 6 matching bases. CDR1 and CDR2 (germline): SGHTA, FQGNSA. V shed 4 bases and J shed 2 bases, with 18 bases lying between them. The CDR3 length is 16 residues. CDR3 region: CASSSPSGGQTYEQYF. Here the CDR3 DNA reads TGTGCCAGCAGCTCCCCCAGCGGCGGACAGACCTACGAGCAGTACTTC.

This clonotype was observed many times. V gene TRBV6-2 or TRBV6-3 combines with J gene TRBJ2-1; no definite D call. Trimming removed 6 bases from V and 7 bases from J, with 10 bases in between. Germline lookup yields CDR1 MNHEY and CDR2 SVGEGT. The CDR3 length is 12 residues. The CDR3 protein is CASSLRRNEQFF. The CDR3 DNA is TGTGCCAGCAGCTTGCGAAGAAATGAGCAGTTCTTC.

This clonotype showed up many times. V and J are TRBV7-9 and TRBJ2-7; possibly TRBD1 for D (5 bases). The CDR3 has 12 residues. V lost 5 bases, J lost 2 bases, and 7 bases lay in between. Germline V gene lookup returns CDR1 SEHNR and CDR2 FQNEAQ (reference sequence). The CDR3 here is CASSPGPYEQYF. The CDR3 DNA sequence: TGTGCCAGCAGCCCAGGGCCCTACGAGCAGTACTTC.

This chain uses TRBV12-3 or TRBV12-4 with TRBJ1-3, with 8 bases aligning to TRBD1. Trimming took 5 bases from V and 1 from J; bases not matched to a gene: 10. The CDR3 is 17 amino acids. CDR3 in DNA: TGTGCCAGCAGTCGTCCCGGGACAGGATCTTCTGGAAACACCATATATTTT. It yields the protein CASSRPGTGSSGNTIYF.

The CDR3 nucleotides read TGTGCCAGCAGCTTAGGAGTCACGGGGATCGGAGCTTTCTTT. Amino acids: CASSLGVTGIGAFF. J is TRBJ1-1 and V is TRBV7-9; D is unclear. Germline V gives CDR1 SEHNR, CDR2 FQNEAQ (reference sequence). V was cut by 1 base and J by 10 bases, with 16 bases left in between. The CDR3 is made up of 14 amino acids.

In its sample, this clonotype was seen many times. The rearrangement uses TRBV29-1 and TRBJ1-1; possibly TRBD1 for D (6 bases). This CDR3 has 13 residues. The germline V and J ends were trimmed by 7 bases and 3 bases, with 15 bases remaining between them. Germline V gives CDR1 SQVTM, CDR2 ANQGSEA. DNA of the CDR3: TGCAGCGCCAGTATAAACAGGGACACTGAAGCTTTCTTT. The encoded protein is CSASINRDTEAFF.

The V and J genes are TRBV5-1 and TRBJ2-3, with 7 bases fitting TRBD1. The CDR3 sequence is 16 residues long. Trimming took 0 bases from V and 2 from J; bases not matched to a gene: 6. Germline CDR1 and CDR2: SGHRS and YFSETQ. The CDR3 here is CASSLGDRFSTDTQYF. The CDR3, as DNA: TGCGCCAGCAGCTTGGGGGACAGATTTTCCACAGATACGCAGTATTTT. Drawing the rest from reference TRBV5-1 and TRBJ2-3, the complete variable domain is KAGVTQTPRYLIKTRGQQVTLSCSPISGHRSVSWYQQTPGQGLQFLFEYFSETQRNKGNFPGRFSGRQFSNSRSEMNVSTLELGDSALYLCASSLGDRFSTDTQYFGPGTRLTVL.

This clonotype was counted only a few times. V and J are TRBV9 and TRBJ1-1; D is perhaps TRBD1 (5 bases). CDR3 length equals 17 residues. The germline CDR1 and CDR2 sequences are SGDLS and YYNGEE. V lost 4 bases, J lost 4 bases, and 23 bases lay in between. The CDR3 loop is CASSYEPGPGIGTEAFF. The CDR3 DNA follows: TGTGCCAGCAGCTATGAGCCGGGACCCGGTATAGGCACTGAAGCTTTCTTT.

This clonotype has a count of ten or more. CDR3 sequence: CASSPQRFVGEQYF. DNA for the CDR3: TGCGCCAGCAGCCCCCAACGGTTTGTCGGCGAGCAGTACTTC. This sequence joins TRBV5-1 and TRBJ2-7, with D unresolved. Germline V gene data show CDR1 as SGHRS and CDR2 as YFSETQ. The CDR3 totals 14 residues. V was shortened by 4 bases and J by 6 bases, with 17 bases between the two germline ends.

V is TRBV12-3 or TRBV12-4 and J is TRBJ2-2, with D perhaps matching TRBD1 (5 bases). V lost 8 bases and J lost 2, with 27 bases in between. This CDR3 has 19 residues. CDR3 region: CASLHLNLAREGNTGELFF. CDR3 bases: TGTGCCAGCCTACACCTCAACCTGGCCAGGGAAGGTAACACCGGGGAGCTGTTTTTT.

This chain connects TRBV7-9 to TRBJ1-1; D might be TRBD1 (5 bases). The germline V gene encodes CDR1 SEHNR and CDR2 FQNEAQ (reference sequence). Trimming removed 1 base from V and 4 bases from J, with 10 bases in between. CDR3 size: 14 residues. The CDR3 DNA is TGTGCCAGCAGCTTAGGTGGGGGTACCACTGAAGCTTTCTTT. It specifies CASSLGGGTTEAFF.

This clonotype came up many times. V usage is TRBV19 and J usage is TRBJ2-2, with D possibly called TRBD1 or TRBD2 (6 bases each). V lost 3 bases to trimming and J lost 4 bases, with 9 bases between them. CDR3 length equals 14 residues. Per the germline V gene, CDR1 is LNHDA and CDR2 is SQIVND (reference sequence). The CDR3 nucleotides are TGTGCCAGTAGTATCGAGGGGGGCACCGGGGAGCTGTTTTTT. It translates to CASSIEGGTGELFF.

This clonotype occurred a few times. V gene TRBV6-4 combines with J gene TRBJ1-1, with TRBD1 matching over 9 bases. V was clipped by 4 bases and J by 3 bases; unmatched bases: 9. Looked up from germline, CDR1 is MRHNA and CDR2 is SNTAGT. The length of the CDR3 is 16 residues. The CDR3 sequence is CASSANTGGSYTEAFF. CDR3 DNA: TGTGCCAGCAGTGCCAATACAGGGGGCTCGTACACTGAAGCTTTCTTT.

This clonotype was observed many times. The chain joins TRBV7-3 to TRBJ1-2; TRBD1 is a possible D gene (6 bases). Germline V lookup: CDR1 SGHTA, CDR2 FQGTGA. V was cut by 5 bases and J by 0 bases, with 16 bases left in between. The CDR3 spans 16 residues. CDR3 sequence (DNA): TGTGCCAGCAGCCCACAGGGTGGACCTGCTAACTATGGCTACACCTTC. Translating gives CASSPQGGPANYGYTF.

In its sample, this clonotype was seen many times. The chain joins TRBV19 to TRBJ1-1; the D is unclear. V lost 4 bases and J lost 2, with 8 bases in between. The CDR3 loop spans 13 amino acids. CDR1 is LNHDA, CDR2 SQIVND, per germline (reference sequence). In DNA, the CDR3 is TGTGCCAGTAGTAATATTGGAAACACTGAAGCTTTCTTT. It is translated as CASSNIGNTEAFF.